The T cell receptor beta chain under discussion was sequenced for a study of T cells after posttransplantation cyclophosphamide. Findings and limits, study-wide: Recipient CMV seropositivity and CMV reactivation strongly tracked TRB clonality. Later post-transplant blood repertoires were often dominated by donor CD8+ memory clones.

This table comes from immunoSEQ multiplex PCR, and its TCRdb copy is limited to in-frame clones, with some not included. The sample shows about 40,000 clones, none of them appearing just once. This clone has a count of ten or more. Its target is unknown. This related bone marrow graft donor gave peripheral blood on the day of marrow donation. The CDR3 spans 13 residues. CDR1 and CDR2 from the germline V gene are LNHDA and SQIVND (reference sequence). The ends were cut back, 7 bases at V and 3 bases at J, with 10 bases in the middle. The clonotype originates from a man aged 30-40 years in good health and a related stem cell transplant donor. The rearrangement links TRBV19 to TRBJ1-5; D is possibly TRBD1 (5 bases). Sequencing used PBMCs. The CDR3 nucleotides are TGTGCCAGTATGGAAGGGGTCAATCAGCCCCAGCATTTT. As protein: CASMEGVNQPQHF.